A single sample is the source of the 24 T cell receptor beta chains below, sequenced in a study of blood T cells in healthy people across ages. Using a J-beta primer mix together with a sample-barcoded 5' primer, a second PCR was run for roughly 6 to 12 cycles. Via MiXCR, TCRdb re-called the 5' RACE reads, giving one row per CDR3 protein. The table records roughly 680,000 distinct CDR3 sequences, approximately 52% of them present only once. Sequencing input: blood. These receptors were collected from a woman aged 80 or over in good health.

In its sample, this clonotype was seen a few times. This chain uses TRBV20-1 with TRBJ2-3, with a weak D call TRBD2 (6 bases). Per germline, CDR1 DFQATT and CDR2 SNEGSKA (reference sequence). The CDR3 has 13 residues. V lost 7 bases and J 4 bases, leaving 15 bases between the germline ends. CDR3 residues: CSVEQEGPDTQYF. For the CDR3, the DNA is TGCAGTGTGGAACAGGAGGGGCCAGATACGCAGTATTTT.

J is TRBJ2-7 and V is TRBV7-2, with 8 bases fitting TRBD1. Trimming removed 6 bases from V and 0 bases from J; junction bases left unmatched: 7. CDR3 length: 15 amino acids. Germline assignment: CDR1 SGHTA and CDR2 FQGNSA. Written as DNA, the CDR3 is TGTGCCAGCAGGGTACAGGGGGTAATCTCCTACGAGCAGTACTTC. Translation: CASRVQGVISYEQYF.

Concerning this clonotype itself: A much larger clone lies a single base off, so this may be a read error. V gene TRBV9 combines with J gene TRBJ2-7; no reliable D call. CDR1 and CDR2 (germline): SGDLS, YYNGEE. The CDR3 totals 12 residues. V was cut by 4 bases and J by 7 bases, with 12 bases left in between. This CDR3 reads CASSLARDEQYF. In DNA form, the CDR3 reads TGTGCCAGCAGCCTGGCTAGAGATGAGCAGTACTTC.

This clonotype was found a few times. This sequence joins TRBV27 and TRBJ2-1; the D gene is possibly TRBD1 (6 bases). V was clipped by 5 bases and J by 13 bases, with 30 bases between them. The CDR3 totals 17 residues. Germline V gene data show CDR1 as MNHEY and CDR2 as SMNVEV (reference sequence). The CDR3 region has the DNA TGTGCCAGCAGTCCTACCAGCCGACTGACCAGGTTAGGGGGACAGTTCTTC. Amino acid sequence: CASSPTSRLTRLGGQFF.

For this clonotype: This may be a read error, as it is one base from a much larger clone. The chain joins TRBV12-3 or TRBV12-4 to TRBJ2-1; the D gene is possibly TRBD1 (6 bases). Deletions cut 8 bases from V and 10 bases from J, with 21 bases between. The CDR3 totals 14 residues. The CDR3, as DNA: TGTGCCAGCGGAAGGGACACTGCCTCCTACGAGCAGTTCTTC. As protein: CASGRDTASYEQFF.

As concerns this clonotype: This likely comes from a read error, as the CDR3 has no conserved phenylalanine or tryptophan at its end. The rearrangement joins TRBV7-2 to TRBJ2-3; TRBD1 matches 7 bases. Trimming cost V 3 bases and J 5 bases; bases outside gene matches: 11. CDR3 length: 16 residues. Germline V CDR1 and CDR2: SGHTA, FQGNSA. CDR3 sequence reads: CASSLWGQSMGDTQYL. CDR3 DNA: TGTGCCAGCAGCTTGTGGGGACAGTCCATGGGAGATACGCAGTATCTT.

This clonotype appeared many times. The chain is built from TRBV10-3 and TRBJ2-7, with 8 bases lining up with TRBD2. This CDR3 spans 16 amino acids. Germline V gene data show CDR1 as ENHRY and CDR2 as SYGVKD. The junction had 11 bases not matched to a gene; V was cut back by 4 bases and J by 3 bases. This CDR3 reads CAISGPGEREIYEQYF. Written as DNA, the CDR3 is TGTGCCATCAGTGGCCCGGGGGAGCGGGAGATCTACGAGCAGTACTTC.

V usage is TRBV20-1 and J usage is TRBJ2-1, with D uncertain. From germline, CDR1 is DFQATT and CDR2 SNEGSKA (reference sequence). V was cut by 5 bases and J by 8 bases, with 10 bases left in between. CDR3 length equals 11 residues. The CDR3 DNA reads as TGCAGTGCTTCGTGGTCGTATGAGCAGTTCTTC. This translates into CSASWSYEQFF.

This clonotype appeared many times. The chain couples TRBV6-1 to TRBJ2-1; 9 bases are shared with TRBD1. This CDR3 comprises 14 residues. Germline values: CDR1 MNHNS, CDR2 SASEGT. V lost 4 bases, J lost 9 bases, and 7 bases stayed unmatched. For the CDR3, the DNA is TGTGCCAGCAGTGCCCGGGACAGGGACACTGAGCAGTTCTTC. Translating gives CASSARDRDTEQFF.

This clonotype was counted between two and nine times. DNA of the CDR3: TGTGCCAGCACCTTCGCGGGGTCAGCGCCCATGAACACTGAAGCTTTCTTT. It codes for CASTFAGSAPMNTEAFF. The rearrangement links TRBV12-3 or TRBV12-4 to TRBJ1-1; D is unresolved. This CDR3 contains 17 residues. V lost 7 bases and J 0 bases, leaving 21 bases between the germline ends.

The chain recombines TRBV10-3 with TRBJ2-5; D might be TRBD2 (6 bases). This CDR3 is built from 14 residues. Per germline, CDR1 ENHRY and CDR2 SYGVKD. Between the trimmed V and J ends, which lost 6 bases and 4 bases, there was a span of 15 bases. The CDR3 is CAISQTGAGETQYF. The DNA of the CDR3 is TGTGCCATCAGCCAAACAGGAGCGGGAGAGACCCAGTACTTC.

A few counts support this clonotype. The V and J genes are TRBV5-1 and TRBJ2-2, with a possible D match to TRBD1 (5 bases). The V gene's germline CDR1 is SGHRS and CDR2 YFSETQ. The CDR3 runs 14 residues. Trimming removed 3 bases at V and 4 bases at J, with 10 bases between. The CDR3 protein is CASSSGFGTGELFF. CDR3 DNA: TGCGCCAGCAGCTCAGGGTTCGGCACCGGGGAGCTGTTTTTT.

The CDR3: CASSQAGVNGIQYF. CDR3 in DNA: TGTGCCAGCAGCCAAGCGGGGGTCAATGGCATTCAGTACTTC. The chain recombines TRBV16 with TRBJ2-4; the match to TRBD2 covers 7 bases. The junction had 7 bases not matched to a gene; V was cut back by 2 bases and J by 9 bases. CDR3 length: 14 residues. Looked up from germline, CDR1 is KGHSY and CDR2 is FQNENV.

This clonotype was found a few times. The V call is TRBV11-2, the J call TRBJ1-2; 8 nucleotides match TRBD1. The CDR3 spans 13 residues. Trimming at V came to 8 bases and at J to 7 bases, leaving 9 bases not matched to a gene. Germline V gives CDR1 SGHAT, CDR2 FQNNGV. The CDR3 DNA reads TGTGCCAGCCGAGAGGACAGGGTCGGTGGCTACACCTTC. Translated, it gives CASREDRVGGYTF.

The chain links TRBV30 to TRBJ1-5; TRBD1 aligns across 9 bases. Unmatched junction bases numbered 7, after V lost 2 bases and J lost 2 bases. Germline-derived CDR1 and CDR2 are GTSNPN and SVGIG (reference sequence). The CDR3 has 16 amino acids. CDR3 in amino acids: CAWSRDRGGGNQPQHF. DNA for the CDR3: TGTGCCTGGAGTAGAGACAGGGGGGGAGGCAATCAGCCCCAGCATTTT.

The count of this clonotype is one. A much larger clone lies a single base off, so this may be a read error. The J gene is TRBJ2-7, the V gene TRBV7-7, with D perhaps matching TRBD2 (6 bases). The V gene lost 1 base and the J gene lost 5 bases, with 15 bases spanning the gap. The CDR3 loop spans 15 amino acids. Per germline, CDR1 SSHAT and CDR2 FNYEAQ (reference sequence). CDR3 nucleotides: TGTGCCAGCAGCTTAGTCCACGGGAGCGGCGACGAGCAGTACTTC. Protein sequence: CASSLVHGSGDEQYF.

The V gene is TRBV30, the J gene TRBJ2-1, with D perhaps matching TRBD2 (6 bases). This CDR3 spans 16 amino acids. Trimming cost V 0 bases and J 3 bases, with 15 bases left between them. Germline CDR1 and CDR2: GTSNPN and SVGIG (reference sequence). The CDR3 is CAWSVPAGNGYNEQFF. The DNA of the CDR3 is TGTGCCTGGAGTGTACCCGCGGGGAACGGCTACAATGAGCAGTTCTTC. The complete variable domain, with remaining parts taken from reference TRBV30 and TRBJ2-1, reads SQTIHQWPATLVQPVGSPLSLECTVEGTSNPNLYWYRQAAGRGLQLLFYSVGIGQISSEVPQNLSASRPQDRQFILSSKKLLLSDSGFYLCAWSVPAGNGYNEQFFGPGTRLTVL.

This clonotype was seen ten or more times. The gene calls are TRBV5-1 and TRBJ2-3, with D perhaps TRBD2 (6 bases). This CDR3 region has 13 residues. The ends were cut back, 9 bases at V and 3 bases at J, with 14 bases in the middle. The germline gives CDR1 SGHRS, CDR2 YFSETQ. Here the CDR3 reads CATGTSFTDTQYF. Written as DNA, the CDR3 is TGCGCCACCGGGACTTCCTTTACAGATACGCAGTATTTT.

This clonotype has ten or more counts. The chain joins TRBV3-1 to TRBJ2-7; D not certain. CDR1 LGHDT and CDR2 YNNKEL come from the germline V gene (reference sequence). The V end lost 1 base, the J end lost 2 bases, and 9 bases lay between the germline ends. CDR3 length equals 14 residues. CDR3 in DNA: TGTGCCAGCAGCCAAGTGGAGACAACCTACGAGCAGTACTTC. The encoded protein is CASSQVETTYEQYF.

Many counts were recorded for this clonotype. The chain has TRBV7-2 and TRBJ2-1; D gene unclear. Germline CDR1 reads SGHTA; CDR2 reads FQGNSA. Trimming took off 7 bases at V and 0 bases at J, with 7 bases between the two ends. This CDR3 is built from 13 residues. CDR3 bases: TGTGCCAGCACCGAAAGCTCCTACAATGAGCAGTTCTTC. Translation: CASTESSYNEQFF.

As regards this clonotype: A much larger clone lies one base from this, so it may be a read error. V and J are TRBV10-3 and TRBJ2-3; no clear D gene. The CDR3 runs to 11 residues. CDR1 ENHRY and CDR2 SYGVKD come from the germline V gene. CDR3 in amino acids: CAIMDLFTRYF. The CDR3 DNA sequence: TGTGCCATTATGGACCTGTTTACGCGGTATTTT.

This chain joins TRBV20-1 and TRBJ2-1; no clear D gene. The germline V gene encodes CDR1 DFQATT and CDR2 SNEGSKA (reference sequence). The length of the CDR3 is 12 residues. The ends were cut back, 5 bases at V and 7 bases at J, with 12 bases in the middle. CDR3 bases: TGCAGTGCTGGGTCTACACGAAATGAGCAGTTCTTC. Its translation: CSAGSTRNEQFF.

This chain links TRBV6-6 with TRBJ2-5; 8 bases are shared with TRBD1. J was trimmed by 0 bases and V by 6 bases; bases with no gene match: 9. The CDR3 totals 16 residues. CDR1 MNHNY and CDR2 SVGAGI come from the germline V gene (reference sequence). The CDR3 DNA is TGTGCCAGCAGAAACGGACAGGGAAACCACCAAGAGACCCAGTACTTC. Its protein is CASRNGQGNHQETQYF.

The chain employs TRBV11-2 and TRBJ2-1; D gene ambiguous. Per the germline V gene, CDR1 is SGHAT and CDR2 is FQNNGV. V was trimmed by 3 bases and J by 3 bases, leaving 9 bases between them. The CDR3 totals 14 residues. CDR3 DNA sequence: TGTGCCAGCAGCTTCGGTTCTGTCTACAATGAGCAGTTCTTC. The encoded protein is CASSFGSVYNEQFF.